This entry lists 19 T cell receptor beta chains sequenced from one sample in a study of blood T cell repertoires in COVID-19. Here immunoSEQ multiplex PCR was the method, and the copy in TCRdb shows in-frame clones only, minus some. Altogether approximately 74,000 clones are present, nearly 90% being singletons, with the ten largest covering about 7%. The specimen sequenced was peripheral blood. Receptors were obtained from a man between 65 and 80 years old with acute or convalescent COVID-19.

V is TRBV4-3 and J is TRBJ2-1; 8 bases are a match to TRBD2. This CDR3 has 16 residues. Germline CDR1 and CDR2: LGHNA and YSLEER. With V trimmed by 1 base and J by 4 bases, 6 bases remained unmatched. The CDR3 DNA is TGCGCCAGCAGCCAAGCCGTTGCTAGCGGGTACAATGAGCAGTTCTTC. Translated, it gives CASSQAVASGYNEQFF.

The chain combines TRBV5-1 with TRBJ2-7; possible D gene TRBD2, 6 bases. This CDR3 contains 14 residues. Trimming removed 0 bases at V and 6 bases at J, with 13 bases between. Germline CDR1 SGHRS, CDR2 YFSETQ. The CDR3 region has the DNA TGCGCCAGCAGCTTGGGGGCGGGAATCTCCGAGCAGTACTTC. Translation: CASSLGAGISEQYF.

The V call is TRBV6-2 or TRBV6-3, the J call TRBJ1-1; 7 nucleotides line up with TRBD1. V lost 6 bases to trimming and J lost 0 bases; unmatched junction nucleotides: 1. Germline CDR1 MNHEY, CDR2 SVGEGT. There are 13 residues in the CDR3. CDR3 region: CASSGQVNTEAFF. The DNA for the CDR3 is TGTGCCAGCAGCGGACAGGTGAACACTGAAGCTTTCTTT.

Of note for this clone: At the DNA level, this CDR3 is encoded by other sequences in the same sample as well. The gene calls are TRBV3-1 (or the pseudogene TRBV3-2) and TRBJ1-6, with 7 bases that match TRBD1. Trimming removed 1 base from V and 7 bases from J; junction bases left unmatched: 4. From germline, CDR1 is LGHDT and CDR2 YNNKEL (reference sequence). The CDR3 is made up of 15 amino acids. The CDR3 loop is CASSQGTGRNSPLHF. CDR3 DNA sequence: TGTGCCAGCAGCCAAGGGACAGGAAGGAATTCACCCCTCCACTTT.

This chain connects TRBV18 to TRBJ2-6; perhaps TRBD1 as D (8 bases). CDR1 KGHSH and CDR2 LQKENI come from the germline V gene. V was trimmed by 2 bases and J by 2 bases, leaving 13 bases between them. The CDR3 contains 17 residues. CDR3 nucleotides: TGTGCCAGCTCACCAGGACAGGGAGGGACTGGGGCCAACGTCCTGACTTTC. As protein: CASSPGQGGTGANVLTF.

The chain links TRBV5-1 to TRBJ2-3; TRBD2 agrees at 11 bases. The CDR3 sequence is 17 residues long. The V segment lost 4 bases and the J segment 0 bases; nucleotides outside the gene matches: 7. Germline V gives CDR1 SGHRS, CDR2 YFSETQ. The CDR3 region is CASSHGSGGASTDTQYF. CDR3 in DNA: TGCGCCAGCAGCCACGGTAGCGGGGGGGCGAGCACAGATACGCAGTATTTT.

This chain links TRBV4-1 with TRBJ2-7, with a tentative D call TRBD2 (5 bases). Germline V lookup: CDR1 MGHRA, CDR2 YSYEKL. V lost 4 bases to trimming and J lost 2 bases, with 15 bases between them. The CDR3 is made up of 15 amino acids. The CDR3 DNA follows: TGCGCCAGCAGCCCGCGGGTGATGGGAACCTACGAGCAGTACTTC. This codes for CASSPRVMGTYEQYF.

The chain links TRBV5-4 to TRBJ2-3, with 10 bases identical to TRBD2. J gave up 4 bases and V 3 bases, and 2 bases lay outside the gene matches. CDR1 is SGHNT, CDR2 YYREEE, per germline (reference sequence). The CDR3 has 14 amino acids. The CDR3 nucleotides read TGTGCCAGCAGCTCTAGCGGGAGTTCAGATACGCAGTATTTT. Translated: CASSSSGSSDTQYF.

There are a few counts of this clone. This chain's CDR3 is CATSRGEQEVVHYGYTF. For the CDR3, the DNA is TGTGCCACCAGCAGAGGAGAGCAGGAAGTAGTCCACTATGGCTACACCTTC. The rearrangement links TRBV15 to TRBJ1-2; no clear D. Germline loops: CDR1 LNHNV, CDR2 YYDKDF (reference sequence). CDR3 length: 17 residues. Trimming shortened V by 1 base and J by 3 bases, and 18 bases separated the two germline ends. The variable domain in full, completed from reference TRBV15 and TRBJ1-2, reads DAMVIQNPRYQVTQFGKPVTLSCSQTLNHNVMYWYQQKSSQAPKLLFHYYDKDFNNEADTPDNFQSRRPNTSFCFLDIRSPGLGDTAMYLCATSRGEQEVVHYGYTFGSGTRLTVV.

The chain couples TRBV18 to TRBJ1-5; no clear D gene. CDR1 is KGHSH and CDR2 is LQKENI in the germline V gene. V was trimmed by 2 bases and J by 6 bases, leaving 11 bases between them. The CDR3 length is 14 residues. CDR3 sequence reads: CASSPATGVQPQHF. The CDR3 DNA reads as TGTGCCAGCTCACCAGCCACCGGGGTTCAGCCCCAGCATTTT.

The V call is TRBV5-4, the J call TRBJ2-2; D is unclear. Between the trimmed V and J ends, which lost 0 bases and 6 bases, there was a span of 6 bases. CDR1 SGHNT and CDR2 YYREEE come from the germline V gene (reference sequence). The CDR3 totals 13 residues. The DNA for the CDR3 is TGTGCCAGCAGCTTGGATGGCCCCGGGGAGCTGTTTTTT. It translates to CASSLDGPGELFF.

V and J are TRBV19 and TRBJ1-5; D is unresolved. With 4 bases removed from V and 2 bases from J, the gap between germline ends came to 9 bases. Germline V gives CDR1 LNHDA, CDR2 SQIVND (reference sequence). CDR3 length equals 14 residues. CDR3 DNA sequence: TGTGCCAGTAGTAAAGGGAGCGGCAATCAGCCCCAGCATTTT. This translates into CASSKGSGNQPQHF.

V usage is TRBV24-1 and J usage is TRBJ2-7; TRBD2 is a possible D gene (5 bases). The CDR3 is made up of 11 amino acids. V was cut by 2 bases and J by 8 bases, with 6 bases left in between. Germline CDR1 is KGHDR and CDR2 is SFDVKD. The CDR3 here is CATSDSGKQYF. In DNA form, the CDR3 reads TGTGCCACCAGTGATTCGGGGAAGCAGTACTTC.

V gene TRBV27 combines with J gene TRBJ1-2; the D gene is possibly TRBD1 (5 bases). The CDR3 length is 14 residues. CDR1 and CDR2 (germline): MNHEY, SMNVEV (reference sequence). With 5 bases removed from V and 8 bases from J, the gap between germline ends came to 18 bases. The CDR3 spells CASSPIDRKGGYTF. The CDR3, as DNA: TGTGCCAGCAGTCCTATTGACAGAAAGGGGGGCTACACCTTC.

The chain is built from TRBV4-1 and TRBJ2-2, with D perhaps TRBD1 (6 bases). Germline lookup yields CDR1 MGHRA and CDR2 YSYEKL. The V and J ends lost 3 bases and 5 bases respectively, with 13 bases between them. This CDR3 has 15 residues. CDR3 sequence: CASSQDRRETGELFF. CDR3 sequence (DNA): TGCGCCAGCAGCCAGGACAGAAGGGAAACCGGGGAGCTGTTTTTT.

The chain is built from TRBV4-2 and TRBJ1-1, with TRBD1 as a possible D gene (5 bases). The CDR3 spans 18 residues. Per germline, CDR1 LGHNA and CDR2 YNFKEQ. V dropped 4 bases and J dropped 1 base, with 22 bases sitting between them. The CDR3: CASSPGGLRGGPNTEAFF. CDR3 nucleotides: TGTGCCAGCAGCCCCGGAGGGCTCCGCGGGGGACCGAACACTGAAGCTTTCTTT.

The chain uses TRBV7-9 and TRBJ2-1, with no clear D. Looked up from germline, CDR1 is SEHNR and CDR2 is FQNEAQ (reference sequence). Trimming took off 0 bases at V and 6 bases at J, with 9 bases between the two ends. This CDR3 contains 14 residues. The CDR3, as DNA: TGTGCCAGCAGCTTAGCTTTAATCGGCAATGAGCAGTTCTTC. Encoded protein: CASSLALIGNEQFF. Full variable domain (remainder filled in from reference TRBV7-9 and TRBJ2-1): DTGVSQNPRHKITKRGQNVTFRCDPISEHNRLYWYRQTLGQGPEFLTYFQNEAQLEKSRLLSDRFSAERPKGSFSTLEIQRTEQGDSAMYLCASSLALIGNEQFFGPGTRLTVL.

The V gene is TRBV3-1 (or the pseudogene TRBV3-2), the J gene TRBJ1-1; 7 bases align to TRBD1. The germline V gene has CDR1 LGHDT and CDR2 YNNKEL (reference sequence). J gave up 5 bases and V 3 bases, and 6 bases lay outside the gene matches. This CDR3 is built from 14 residues. DNA for the CDR3: TGTGCCAGCAGCCAGGATTACAGGGGAACTGAAGCTTTCTTT. Its translation: CASSQDYRGTEAFF.

This chain joins TRBV6-5 and TRBJ1-4, with a weak D call TRBD1 (5 bases). Germline lookup yields CDR1 MNHEY and CDR2 SVGAGI. The CDR3 totals 14 residues. Between the trimmed V and J ends, which lost 7 bases and 7 bases, there was a span of 16 bases. The CDR3 region is CASKRTQSAEKLFF. Here the CDR3 DNA reads TGTGCCAGCAAGAGGACACAGTCAGCTGAAAAACTGTTTTTT.